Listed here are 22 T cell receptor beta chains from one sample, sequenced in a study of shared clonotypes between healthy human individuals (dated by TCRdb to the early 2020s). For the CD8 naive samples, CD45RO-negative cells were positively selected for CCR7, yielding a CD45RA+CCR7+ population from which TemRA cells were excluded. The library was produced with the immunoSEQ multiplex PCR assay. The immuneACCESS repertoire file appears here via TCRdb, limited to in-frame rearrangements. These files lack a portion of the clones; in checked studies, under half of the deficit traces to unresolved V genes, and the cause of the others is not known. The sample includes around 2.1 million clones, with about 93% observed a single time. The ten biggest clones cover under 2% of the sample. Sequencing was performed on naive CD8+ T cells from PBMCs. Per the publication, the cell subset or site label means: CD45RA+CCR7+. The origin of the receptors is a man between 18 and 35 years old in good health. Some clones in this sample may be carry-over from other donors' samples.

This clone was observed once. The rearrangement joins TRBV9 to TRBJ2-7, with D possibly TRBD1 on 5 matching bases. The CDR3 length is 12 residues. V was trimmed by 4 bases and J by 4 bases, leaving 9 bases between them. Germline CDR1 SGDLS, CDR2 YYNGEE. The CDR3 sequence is CASSPGRYEQYF. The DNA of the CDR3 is TGTGCCAGCAGCCCAGGGCGGTACGAGCAGTACTTC.

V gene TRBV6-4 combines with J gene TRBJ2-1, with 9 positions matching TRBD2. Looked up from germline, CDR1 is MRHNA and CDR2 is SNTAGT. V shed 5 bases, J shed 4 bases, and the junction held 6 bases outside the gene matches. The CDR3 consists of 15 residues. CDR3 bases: TGTGCCAGCAGTTCCGGGACTAGCTTGTACAATGAGCAGTTCTTC. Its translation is CASSSGTSLYNEQFF.

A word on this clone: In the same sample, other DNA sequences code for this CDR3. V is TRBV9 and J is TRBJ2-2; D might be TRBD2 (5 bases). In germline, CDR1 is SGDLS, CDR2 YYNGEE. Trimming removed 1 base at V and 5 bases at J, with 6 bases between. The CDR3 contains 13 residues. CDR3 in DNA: TGTGCCAGCAGCGTAAGAGGGACCGGGGAGCTGTTTTTT. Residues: CASSVRGTGELFF.

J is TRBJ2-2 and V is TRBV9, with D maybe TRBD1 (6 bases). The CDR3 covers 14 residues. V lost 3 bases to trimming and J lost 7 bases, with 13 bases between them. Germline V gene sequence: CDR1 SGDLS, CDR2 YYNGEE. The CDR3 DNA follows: TGTGCCAGCAGCGGAAAAAAAGGGGGCGGGGAGCTGTTTTTT. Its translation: CASSGKKGGGELFF.

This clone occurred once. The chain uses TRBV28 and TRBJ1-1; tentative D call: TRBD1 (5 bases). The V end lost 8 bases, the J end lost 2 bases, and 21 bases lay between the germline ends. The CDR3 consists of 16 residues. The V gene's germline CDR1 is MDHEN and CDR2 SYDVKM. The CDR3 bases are TGTGCCAGCCGGGCCTTGTTGGGGGGGGGAAACACTGAAGCTTTCTTT. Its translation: CASRALLGGGNTEAFF.

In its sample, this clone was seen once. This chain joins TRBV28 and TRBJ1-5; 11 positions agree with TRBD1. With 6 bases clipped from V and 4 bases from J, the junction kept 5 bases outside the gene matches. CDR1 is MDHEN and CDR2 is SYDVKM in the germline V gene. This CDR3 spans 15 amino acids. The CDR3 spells CASRPGTGGNQPQHF. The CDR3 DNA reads TGTGCCAGCAGGCCGGGGACAGGGGGGAATCAGCCCCAGCATTTT.

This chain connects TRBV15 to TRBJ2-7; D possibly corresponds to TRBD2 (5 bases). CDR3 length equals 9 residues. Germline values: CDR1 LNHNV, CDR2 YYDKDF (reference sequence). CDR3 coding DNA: TGTGCCACCAGCAGAGATCCGGGAGTC. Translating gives CATSRDPGV.

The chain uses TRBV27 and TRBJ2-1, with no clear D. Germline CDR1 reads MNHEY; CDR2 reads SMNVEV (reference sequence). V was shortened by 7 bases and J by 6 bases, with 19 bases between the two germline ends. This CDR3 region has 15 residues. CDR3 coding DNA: TGTGCCAGCATCCCCAGCCTAGGCCTAAGCAATGAGCAGTTCTTC. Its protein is CASIPSLGLSNEQFF.

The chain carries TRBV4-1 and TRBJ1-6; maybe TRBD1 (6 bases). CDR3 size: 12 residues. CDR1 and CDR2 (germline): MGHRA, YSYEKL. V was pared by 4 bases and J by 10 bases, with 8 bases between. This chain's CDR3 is CASSLQGSPLHF. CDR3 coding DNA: TGCGCCAGCAGCCTGCAGGGGTCACCCCTCCACTTT.

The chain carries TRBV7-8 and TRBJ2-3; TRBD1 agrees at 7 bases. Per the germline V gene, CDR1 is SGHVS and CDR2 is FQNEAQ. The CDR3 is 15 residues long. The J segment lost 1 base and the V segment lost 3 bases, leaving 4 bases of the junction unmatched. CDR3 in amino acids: CASSFHRGGTDTQYF. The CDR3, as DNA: TGTGCCAGCAGCTTCCACAGGGGCGGCACAGATACGCAGTATTTT.

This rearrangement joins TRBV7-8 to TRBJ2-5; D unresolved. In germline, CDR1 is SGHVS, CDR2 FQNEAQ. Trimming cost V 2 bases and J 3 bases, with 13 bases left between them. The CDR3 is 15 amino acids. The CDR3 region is CASSLRLAAKETQYF. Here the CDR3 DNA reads TGTGCCAGCAGCTTACGGCTGGCAGCTAAAGAGACCCAGTACTTC.

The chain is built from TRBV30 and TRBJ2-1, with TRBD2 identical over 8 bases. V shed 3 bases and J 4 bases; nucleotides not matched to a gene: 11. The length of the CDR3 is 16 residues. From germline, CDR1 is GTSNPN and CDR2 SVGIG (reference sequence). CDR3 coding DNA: TGTGCCTGGAGCCCACGGGGGGGATGGGGTTACAATGAGCAGTTCTTC. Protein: CAWSPRGGWGYNEQFF.

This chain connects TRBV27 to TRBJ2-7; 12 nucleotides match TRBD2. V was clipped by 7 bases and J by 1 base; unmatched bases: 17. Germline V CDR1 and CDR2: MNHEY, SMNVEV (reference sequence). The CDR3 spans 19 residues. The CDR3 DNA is TGTGCCAGCACCAAAAACCCTCCCGGGACTAGCGGGCCATCCTACGAGCAGTACTTC. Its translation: CASTKNPPGTSGPSYEQYF.

The CDR3 DNA sequence: TGTGCCAGCAGCGTAGCTTCGGGGGCCGGGGAGACCCAGTACTTC. Amino acid sequence: CASSVASGAGETQYF. The V call is TRBV9, the J call TRBJ2-5, with D possibly being TRBD1 or TRBD2 (6 bases each). There are 15 residues in the CDR3. Trimming shortened V by 0 bases and J by 5 bases, and 14 bases separated the two germline ends. Looked up from germline, CDR1 is SGDLS and CDR2 is YYNGEE.

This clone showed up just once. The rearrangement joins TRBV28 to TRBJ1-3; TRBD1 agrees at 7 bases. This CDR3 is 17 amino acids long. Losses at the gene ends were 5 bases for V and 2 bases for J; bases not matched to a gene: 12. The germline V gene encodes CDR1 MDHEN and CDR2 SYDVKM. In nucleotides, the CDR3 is TGTGCCAGCAGTCCTACAGGGGAACTCACGGCTGGAAACACCATATATTTT. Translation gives CASSPTGELTAGNTIYF. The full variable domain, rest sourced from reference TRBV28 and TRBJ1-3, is DVKVTQSSRYLVKRTGEKVFLECVQDMDHENMFWYRQDPGLGLRLIYFSYDVKMKEKGDIPEGYSVSREKKERFSLILESASTNQTSMYLCASSPTGELTAGNTIYFGEGSWLTVV.

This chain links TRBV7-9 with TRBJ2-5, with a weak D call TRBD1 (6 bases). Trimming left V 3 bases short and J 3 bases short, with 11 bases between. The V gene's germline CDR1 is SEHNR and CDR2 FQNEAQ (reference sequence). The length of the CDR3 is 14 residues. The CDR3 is CASSFIQGKETQYF. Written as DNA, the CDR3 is TGTGCCAGCAGCTTTATCCAGGGGAAAGAGACCCAGTACTTC.

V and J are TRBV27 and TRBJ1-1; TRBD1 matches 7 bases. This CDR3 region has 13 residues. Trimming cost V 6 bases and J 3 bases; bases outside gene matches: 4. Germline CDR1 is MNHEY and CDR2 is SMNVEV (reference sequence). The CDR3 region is CASSDRDYTEAFF. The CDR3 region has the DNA TGTGCCAGCAGCGACAGGGACTACACTGAAGCTTTCTTT.

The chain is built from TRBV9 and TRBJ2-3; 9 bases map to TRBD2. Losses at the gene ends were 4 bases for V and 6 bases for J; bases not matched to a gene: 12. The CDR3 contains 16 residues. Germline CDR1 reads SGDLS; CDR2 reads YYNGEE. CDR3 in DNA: TGTGCCAGCAGCCCCCCTGGACTAGCGCGGGTGGATACGCAGTATTTT. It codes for CASSPPGLARVDTQYF.

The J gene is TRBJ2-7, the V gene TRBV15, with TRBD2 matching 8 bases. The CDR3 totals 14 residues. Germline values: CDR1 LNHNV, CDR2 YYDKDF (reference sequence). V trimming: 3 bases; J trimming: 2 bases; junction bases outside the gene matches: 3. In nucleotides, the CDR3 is TGTGCCACCAGCAGCAGAGCGGGGGCCTACGAGCAGTACTTC. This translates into CATSSRAGAYEQYF.

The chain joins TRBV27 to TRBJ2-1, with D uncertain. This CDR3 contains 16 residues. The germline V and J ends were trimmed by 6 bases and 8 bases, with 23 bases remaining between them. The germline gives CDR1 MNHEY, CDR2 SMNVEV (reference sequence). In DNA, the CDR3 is TGTGCCAGCAGCCCGGTCGGTGCGGCCCCTCCGGATGAGCAGTTCTTC. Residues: CASSPVGAAPPDEQFF.

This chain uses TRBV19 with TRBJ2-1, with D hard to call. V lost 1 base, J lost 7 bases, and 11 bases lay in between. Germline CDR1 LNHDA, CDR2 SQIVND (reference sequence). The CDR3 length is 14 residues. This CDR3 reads CASSIVFSRNEQFF. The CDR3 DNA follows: TGTGCCAGTAGTATAGTTTTTAGTAGGAATGAGCAGTTCTTC.

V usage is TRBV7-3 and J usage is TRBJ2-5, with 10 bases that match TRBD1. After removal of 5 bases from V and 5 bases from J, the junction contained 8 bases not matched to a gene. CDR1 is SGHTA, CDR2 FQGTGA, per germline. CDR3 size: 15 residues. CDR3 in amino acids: CASSPGTGDGETQYF. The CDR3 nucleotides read TGTGCCAGCAGCCCCGGGACAGGGGATGGGGAGACCCAGTACTTC.